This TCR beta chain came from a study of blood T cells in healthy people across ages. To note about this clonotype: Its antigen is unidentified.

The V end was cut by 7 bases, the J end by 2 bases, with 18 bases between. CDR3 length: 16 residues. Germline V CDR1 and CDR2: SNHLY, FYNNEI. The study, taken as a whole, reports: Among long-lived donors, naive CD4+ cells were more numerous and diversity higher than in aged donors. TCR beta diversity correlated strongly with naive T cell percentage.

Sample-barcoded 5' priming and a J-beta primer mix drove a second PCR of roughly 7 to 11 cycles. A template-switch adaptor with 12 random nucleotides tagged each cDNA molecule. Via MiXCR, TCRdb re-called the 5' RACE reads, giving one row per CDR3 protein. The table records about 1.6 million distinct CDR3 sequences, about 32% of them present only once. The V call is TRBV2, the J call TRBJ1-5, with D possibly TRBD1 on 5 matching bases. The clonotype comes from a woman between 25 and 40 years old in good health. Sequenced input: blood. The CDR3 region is CASTGPGRGGNQPQHF. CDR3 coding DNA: TGTGCCAGCACCGGACCGGGGAGAGGGGGCAATCAGCCCCAGCATTTT.